The present T cell receptor beta chain was sequenced within a study of pediatric ulcerative colitis. Study results and caveats: Acute severe colitis showed lower rectal diversity from clonal expansions.

This table comes from immunoSEQ multiplex PCR, and its TCRdb copy is limited to in-frame clones, with some not included. The top ten hold around 4.5% of the sample, which has approximately 32,000 clones, 82% seen once. For this clone: Its target is not known.

The source is a boy between 10 and 17 years old with severe ulcerative colitis. The sample was blood.

As DNA, the CDR3 is TGCGCCAGCAGCGACCACCGTGGACAGGGGAGGATTTACGAGCAGTACTTC. Amino acid sequence: CASSDHRGQGRIYEQYF. The chain combines TRBV4-1 with TRBJ2-7, with 9 bases that match TRBD1. With 5 bases clipped from V and 4 bases from J, the junction kept 15 bases outside the gene matches. Germline V CDR1 and CDR2: MGHRA, YSYEKL. The length of the CDR3 is 17 residues.